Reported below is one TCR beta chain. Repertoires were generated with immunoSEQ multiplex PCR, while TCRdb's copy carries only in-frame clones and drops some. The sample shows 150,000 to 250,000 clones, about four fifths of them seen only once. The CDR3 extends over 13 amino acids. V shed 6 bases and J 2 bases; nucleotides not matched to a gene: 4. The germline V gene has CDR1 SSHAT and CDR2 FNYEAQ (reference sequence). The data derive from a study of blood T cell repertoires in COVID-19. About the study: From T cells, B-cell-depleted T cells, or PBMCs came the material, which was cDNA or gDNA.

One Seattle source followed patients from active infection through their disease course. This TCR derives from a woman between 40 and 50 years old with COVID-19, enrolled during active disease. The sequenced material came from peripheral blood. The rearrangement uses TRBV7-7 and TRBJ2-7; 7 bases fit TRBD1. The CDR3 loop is CASSRDRAYEQYF. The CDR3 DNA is TGTGCCAGCAGTCGAGACAGGGCCTACGAGCAGTACTTC.